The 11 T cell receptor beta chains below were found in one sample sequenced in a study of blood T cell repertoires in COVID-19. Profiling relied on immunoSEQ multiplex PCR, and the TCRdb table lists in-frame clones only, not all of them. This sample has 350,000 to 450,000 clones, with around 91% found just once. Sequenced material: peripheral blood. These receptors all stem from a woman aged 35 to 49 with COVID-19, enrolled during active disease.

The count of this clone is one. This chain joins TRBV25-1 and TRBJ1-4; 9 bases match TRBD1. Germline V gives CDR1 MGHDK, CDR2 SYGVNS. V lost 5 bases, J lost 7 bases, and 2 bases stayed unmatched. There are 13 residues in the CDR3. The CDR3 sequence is CASSHRGREKLFF. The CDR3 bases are TGTGCCAGCAGTCACAGGGGGCGTGAAAAACTGTTTTTT.

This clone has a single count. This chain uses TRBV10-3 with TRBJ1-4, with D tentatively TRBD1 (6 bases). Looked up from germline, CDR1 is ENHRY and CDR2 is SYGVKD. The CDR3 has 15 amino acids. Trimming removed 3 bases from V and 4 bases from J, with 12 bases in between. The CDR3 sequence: CAISESGVDNEKLFF. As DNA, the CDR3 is TGTGCCATCAGTGAATCAGGGGTCGATAATGAAAAACTGTTTTTT.

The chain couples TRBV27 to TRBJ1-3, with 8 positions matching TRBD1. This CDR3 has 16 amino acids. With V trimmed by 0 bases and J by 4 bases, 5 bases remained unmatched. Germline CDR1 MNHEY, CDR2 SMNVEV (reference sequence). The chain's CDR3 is CASSLSRTGTGNTIYF. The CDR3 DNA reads TGTGCCAGCAGTTTATCGAGGACAGGGACAGGAAACACCATATATTTT.

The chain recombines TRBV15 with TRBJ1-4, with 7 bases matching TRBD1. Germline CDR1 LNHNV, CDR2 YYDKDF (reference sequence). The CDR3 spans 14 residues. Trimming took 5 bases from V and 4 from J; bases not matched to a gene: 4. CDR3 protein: CATSLTGLNEKLFF. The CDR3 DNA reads TGTGCCACCAGCCTGACAGGGCTTAATGAAAAACTGTTTTTT.

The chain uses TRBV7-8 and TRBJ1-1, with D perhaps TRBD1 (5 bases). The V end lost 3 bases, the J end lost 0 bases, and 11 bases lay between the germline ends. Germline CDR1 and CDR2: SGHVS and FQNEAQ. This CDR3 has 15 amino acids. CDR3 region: CASSLRQGMNTEAFF. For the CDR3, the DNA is TGTGCCAGCAGCTTGCGCCAGGGAATGAACACTGAAGCTTTCTTT.

DNA for the CDR3: TGTGCCAGCAGCCCCATGCGACAGGCGTATAATTCACCCCTCCACTTT. It yields the protein CASSPMRQAYNSPLHF. The rearrangement joins TRBV9 to TRBJ1-6; possible D gene TRBD1, 6 bases. CDR3 length equals 16 residues. V lost 4 bases and J lost 4, with 15 bases in between. Looked up from germline, CDR1 is SGDLS and CDR2 is YYNGEE.

The CDR3 DNA sequence: TGTGCTAGTGGTTACACCGGGACAGGGCCCACTGAAGCTTTCTTT. Amino acids: CASGYTGTGPTEAFF. The chain is built from TRBV12-5 and TRBJ1-1, with 9 nucleotides matching TRBD1. J gave up 4 bases and V 4 bases, and 7 bases lay outside the gene matches. This CDR3 has 15 residues. CDR1 and CDR2 from the germline V gene are LGHNT and FRNRAP.

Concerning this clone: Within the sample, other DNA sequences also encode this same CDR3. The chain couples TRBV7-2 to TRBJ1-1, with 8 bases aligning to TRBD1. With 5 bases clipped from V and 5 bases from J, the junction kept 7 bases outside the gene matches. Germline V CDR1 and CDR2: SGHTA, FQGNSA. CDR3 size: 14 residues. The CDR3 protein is CASSPQGADTEAFF. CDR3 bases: TGTGCCAGCAGCCCGCAGGGGGCAGATACTGAAGCTTTCTTT.

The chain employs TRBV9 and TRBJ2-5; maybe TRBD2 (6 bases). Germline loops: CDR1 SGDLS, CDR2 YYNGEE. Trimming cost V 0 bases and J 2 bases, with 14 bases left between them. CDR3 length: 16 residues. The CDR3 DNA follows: TGTGCCAGCAGCGTAGCTCCCATAGCGGAACAAGAGACCCAGTACTTC. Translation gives CASSVAPIAEQETQYF.

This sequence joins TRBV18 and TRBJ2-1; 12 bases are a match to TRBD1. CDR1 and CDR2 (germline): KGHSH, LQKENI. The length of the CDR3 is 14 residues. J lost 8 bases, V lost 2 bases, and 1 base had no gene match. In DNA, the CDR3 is TGTGCCAGCTCACCAGGGACAGGGGGCGATGAGCAGTTCTTC. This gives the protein CASSPGTGGDEQFF.

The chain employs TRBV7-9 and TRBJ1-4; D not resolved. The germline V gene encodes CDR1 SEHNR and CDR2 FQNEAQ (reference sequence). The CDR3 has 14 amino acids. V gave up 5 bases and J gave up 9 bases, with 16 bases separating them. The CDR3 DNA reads TGTGCCAGCAGCCTTCAATTAACTCCCCAAAAACTGTTTTTT. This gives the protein CASSLQLTPQKLFF. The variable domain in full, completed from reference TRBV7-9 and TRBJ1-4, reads DTGVSQNPRHKITKRGQNVTFRCDPISEHNRLYWYRQTLGQGPEFLTYFQNEAQLEKSRLLSDRFSAERPKGSFSTLEIQRTEQGDSAMYLCASSLQLTPQKLFFGSGTQLSVL.